This T cell receptor beta chain was identified in a study of beta chain features in type 1 diabetes. About the study: Examined across all samples were about 110 million sorted cells. Study conclusions and caveats: Unsettled here was the matter of whether HLA type influences TCRB rearrangement. Junctions at VDJ sites from type 1 diabetes patients had fewer insertions and more deletions.

On this clone itself: Its matching antigen is unknown.

Investigators reverse transcribed all isolated RNA, so they sequenced expressed TCRB transcripts. TCRdb's copy holds only in-frame clones and misses some; the assay was immunoSEQ multiplex PCR. The data contain about 150,000 clones, 11% of them singletons. This receptor was obtained from a man between 18 and 35 years old in good health. Material for sequencing was central memory CD4+ T cells from blood.

CDR3 region: CASSVRDSTNNEQFF. CDR3 coding DNA: TGTGCCAGCAGCGTCCGGGACTCCACCAACAATGAGCAGTTCTTC. This sequence joins TRBV9 and TRBJ2-1; tentatively, D is TRBD2 (6 bases). V was pared by 2 bases and J by 5 bases, with 14 bases between. The CDR3 sequence is 15 residues long. CDR1 is SGDLS and CDR2 is YYNGEE in the germline V gene.